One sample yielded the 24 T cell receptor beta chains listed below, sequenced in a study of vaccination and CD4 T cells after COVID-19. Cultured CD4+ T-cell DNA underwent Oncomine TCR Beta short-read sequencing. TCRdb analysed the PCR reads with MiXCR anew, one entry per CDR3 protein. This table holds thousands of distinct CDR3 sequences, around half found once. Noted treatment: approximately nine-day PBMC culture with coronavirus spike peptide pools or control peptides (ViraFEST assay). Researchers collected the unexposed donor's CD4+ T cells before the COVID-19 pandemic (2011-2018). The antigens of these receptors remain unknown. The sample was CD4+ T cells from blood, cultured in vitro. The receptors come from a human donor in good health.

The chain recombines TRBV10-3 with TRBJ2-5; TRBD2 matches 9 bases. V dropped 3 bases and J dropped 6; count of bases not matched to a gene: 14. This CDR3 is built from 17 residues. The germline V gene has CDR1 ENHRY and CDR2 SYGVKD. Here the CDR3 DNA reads TGTGCCATCAGTGAAGAGGGGGGGAGCGGGAGGTCAAAGACCCAGTACTTC. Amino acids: CAISEEGGSGRSKTQYF.

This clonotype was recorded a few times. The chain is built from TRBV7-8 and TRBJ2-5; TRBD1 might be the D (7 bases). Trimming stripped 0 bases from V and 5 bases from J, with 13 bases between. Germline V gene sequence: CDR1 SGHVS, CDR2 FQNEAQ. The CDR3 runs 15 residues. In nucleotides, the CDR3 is TGTGCCAGCAGCTTAGCGCTTGCAGGGGGGGAGACCCAGTACTTC. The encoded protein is CASSLALAGGETQYF.

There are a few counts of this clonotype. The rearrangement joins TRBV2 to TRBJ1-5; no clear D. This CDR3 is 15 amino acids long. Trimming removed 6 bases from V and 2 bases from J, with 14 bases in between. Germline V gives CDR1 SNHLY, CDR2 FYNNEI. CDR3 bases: TGTGCCAGCAGGGACCAGACTACCGGCAATCAGCCCCAGCATTTT. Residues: CASRDQTTGNQPQHF.

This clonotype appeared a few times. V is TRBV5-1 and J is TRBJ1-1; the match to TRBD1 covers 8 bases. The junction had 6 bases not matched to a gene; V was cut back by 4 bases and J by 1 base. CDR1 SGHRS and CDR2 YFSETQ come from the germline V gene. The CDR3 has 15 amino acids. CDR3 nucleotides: TGCGCCAGCAGCACGGCGGGACAGGAGAACACTGAAGCTTTCTTT. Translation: CASSTAGQENTEAFF.

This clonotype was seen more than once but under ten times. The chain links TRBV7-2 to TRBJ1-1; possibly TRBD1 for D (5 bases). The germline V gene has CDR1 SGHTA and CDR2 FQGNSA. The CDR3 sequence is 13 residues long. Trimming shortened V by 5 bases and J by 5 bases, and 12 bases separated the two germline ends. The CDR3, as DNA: TGTGCCAGCAGCCGGCGGCAGGGAACTGAAGCTTTCTTT. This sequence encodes CASSRRQGTEAFF.

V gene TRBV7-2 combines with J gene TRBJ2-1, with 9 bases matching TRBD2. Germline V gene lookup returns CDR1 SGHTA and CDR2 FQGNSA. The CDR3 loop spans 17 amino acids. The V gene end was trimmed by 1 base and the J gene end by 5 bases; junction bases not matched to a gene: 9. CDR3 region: CASSLEGGGAIHNEQFF. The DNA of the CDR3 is TGTGCCAGCAGCTTAGAAGGCGGGGGGGCGATCCACAATGAGCAGTTCTTC.

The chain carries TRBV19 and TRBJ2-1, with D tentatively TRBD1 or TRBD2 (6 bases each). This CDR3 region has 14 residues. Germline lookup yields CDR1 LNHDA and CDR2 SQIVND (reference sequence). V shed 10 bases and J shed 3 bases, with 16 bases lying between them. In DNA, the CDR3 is TGTGCCACTAGCAGGGGACTTCTCTACAATGAGCAGTTCTTC. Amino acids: CATSRGLLYNEQFF.

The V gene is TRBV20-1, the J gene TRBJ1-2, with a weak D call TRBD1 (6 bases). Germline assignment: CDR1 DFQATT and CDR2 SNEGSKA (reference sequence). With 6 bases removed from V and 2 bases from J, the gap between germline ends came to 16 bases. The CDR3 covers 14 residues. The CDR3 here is CSARRGSTNYGYTF. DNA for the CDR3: TGCAGTGCCAGAAGGGGGTCAACAAACTATGGCTACACCTTC.

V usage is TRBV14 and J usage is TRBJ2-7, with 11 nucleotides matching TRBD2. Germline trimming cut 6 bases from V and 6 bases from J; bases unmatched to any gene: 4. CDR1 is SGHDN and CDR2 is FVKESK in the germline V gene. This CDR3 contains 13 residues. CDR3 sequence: CASRTSGSSEQYF. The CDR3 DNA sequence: TGTGCCAGCAGAACTAGCGGGAGTTCCGAGCAGTACTTC.

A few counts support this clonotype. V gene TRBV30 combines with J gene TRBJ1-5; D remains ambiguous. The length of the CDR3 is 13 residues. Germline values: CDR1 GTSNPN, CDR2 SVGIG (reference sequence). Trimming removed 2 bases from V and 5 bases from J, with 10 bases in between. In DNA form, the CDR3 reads TGTGCCTGGAGTCAAGGCCCGGATCAGCCCCAGCATTTT. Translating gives CAWSQGPDQPQHF.

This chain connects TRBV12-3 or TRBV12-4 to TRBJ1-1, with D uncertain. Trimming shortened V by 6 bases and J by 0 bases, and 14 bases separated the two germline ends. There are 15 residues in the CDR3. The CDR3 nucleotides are TGTGCCAGCAGCATGAAGGGAGACATGAACACTGAAGCTTTCTTT. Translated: CASSMKGDMNTEAFF.

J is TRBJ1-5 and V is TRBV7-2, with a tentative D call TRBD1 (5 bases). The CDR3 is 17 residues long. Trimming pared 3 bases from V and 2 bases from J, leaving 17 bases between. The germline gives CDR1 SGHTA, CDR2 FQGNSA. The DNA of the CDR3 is TGTGCCAGCAGCTTCGGACACCCAGCAAGGGGCAATCAGCCCCAGCATTTT. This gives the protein CASSFGHPARGNQPQHF.

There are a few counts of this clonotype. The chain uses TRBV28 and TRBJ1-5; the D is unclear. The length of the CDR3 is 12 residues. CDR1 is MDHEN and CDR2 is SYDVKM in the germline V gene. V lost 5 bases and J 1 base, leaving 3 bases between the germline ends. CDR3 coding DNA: TGTGCCAGCAGTCCGAGCAATCAGCCCCAGCATTTT. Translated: CASSPSNQPQHF.

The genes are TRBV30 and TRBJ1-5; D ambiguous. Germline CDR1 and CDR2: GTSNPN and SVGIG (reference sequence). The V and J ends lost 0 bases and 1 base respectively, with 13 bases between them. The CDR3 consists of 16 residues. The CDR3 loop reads CAWSVQGLISNQPQHF. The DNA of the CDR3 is TGTGCCTGGAGTGTACAAGGATTGATAAGCAATCAGCCCCAGCATTTT.

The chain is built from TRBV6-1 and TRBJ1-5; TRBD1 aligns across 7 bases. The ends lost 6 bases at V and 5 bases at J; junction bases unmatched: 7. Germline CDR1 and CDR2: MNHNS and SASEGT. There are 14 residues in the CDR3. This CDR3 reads CASSPQGDYQPQHF. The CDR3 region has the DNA TGTGCCAGCAGCCCCCAGGGGGACTATCAGCCCCAGCATTTT.

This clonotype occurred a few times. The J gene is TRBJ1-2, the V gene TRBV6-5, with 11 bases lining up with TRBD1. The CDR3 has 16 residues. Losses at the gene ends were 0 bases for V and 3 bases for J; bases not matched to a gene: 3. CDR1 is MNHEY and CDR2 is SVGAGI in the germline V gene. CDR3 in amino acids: CASSYSPGQGDYGYTF. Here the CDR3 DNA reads TGTGCCAGCAGTTACTCACCGGGACAGGGGGACTATGGCTACACCTTC.

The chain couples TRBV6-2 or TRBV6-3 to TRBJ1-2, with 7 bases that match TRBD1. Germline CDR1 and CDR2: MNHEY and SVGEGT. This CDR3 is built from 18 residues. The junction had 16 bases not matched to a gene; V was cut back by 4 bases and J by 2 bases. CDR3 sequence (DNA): TGTGCCAGCAGTTGGGAACCTCTTACGGGACAGCTAAACTATGGCTACACCTTC. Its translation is CASSWEPLTGQLNYGYTF.

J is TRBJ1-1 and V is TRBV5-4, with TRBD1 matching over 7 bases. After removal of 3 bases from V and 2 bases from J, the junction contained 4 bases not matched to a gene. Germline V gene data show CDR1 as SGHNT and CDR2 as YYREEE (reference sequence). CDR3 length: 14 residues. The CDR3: CASSSDRFNTEAFF. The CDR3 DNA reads TGTGCCAGCAGCTCGGACAGGTTTAACACTGAAGCTTTCTTT.

The CDR3 here is CSATVGQGYQPQHF. The CDR3 region has the DNA TGCAGTGCGACGGTGGGGCAGGGATATCAGCCCCAGCATTTT. The chain joins TRBV20-1 to TRBJ1-5, with a weak D call TRBD1 (5 bases). CDR1 is DFQATT, CDR2 SNEGSKA, per germline (reference sequence). The CDR3 sequence is 14 residues long. The germline V and J ends were trimmed by 6 bases and 5 bases, with 17 bases remaining between them.

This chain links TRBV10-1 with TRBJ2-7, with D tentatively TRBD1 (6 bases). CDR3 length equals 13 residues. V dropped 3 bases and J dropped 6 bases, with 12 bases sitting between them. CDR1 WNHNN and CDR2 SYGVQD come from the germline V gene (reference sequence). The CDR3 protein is CASSDYRVGEQYF. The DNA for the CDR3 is TGCGCCAGCAGTGATTACAGGGTAGGCGAGCAGTACTTC.

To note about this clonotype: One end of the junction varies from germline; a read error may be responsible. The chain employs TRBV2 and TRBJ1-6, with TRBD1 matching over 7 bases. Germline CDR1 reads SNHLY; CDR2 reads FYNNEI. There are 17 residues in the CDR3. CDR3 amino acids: CASREGDRGLWNSPLHF. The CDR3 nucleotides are TGTGCCAGCAGGGAAGGAGATAGGGGGCTATGGAATTCACCCCTCCACTTT. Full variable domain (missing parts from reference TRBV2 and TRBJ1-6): EPEVTQTPSHQVTQMGQEVILRCVPISNHLYFYWYRQILGQKVEFLVSFYNNEISEKSEIFDDQFSVERPDGSNFTLKIRSTKLEDSAMYFCASREGDRGLWNSPLHFGNGTRLTVT.

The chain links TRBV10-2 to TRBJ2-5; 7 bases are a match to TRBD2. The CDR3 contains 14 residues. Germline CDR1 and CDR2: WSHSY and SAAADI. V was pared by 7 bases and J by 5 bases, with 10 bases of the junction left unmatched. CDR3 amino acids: CASTGGGLGETQYF. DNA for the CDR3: TGCGCCAGCACTGGGGGAGGGCTGGGGGAGACCCAGTACTTC.

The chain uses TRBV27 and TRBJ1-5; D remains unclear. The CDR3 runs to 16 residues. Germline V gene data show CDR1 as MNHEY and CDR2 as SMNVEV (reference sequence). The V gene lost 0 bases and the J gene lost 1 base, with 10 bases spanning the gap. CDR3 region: CASSLSGSHSNQPQHF. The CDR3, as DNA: TGTGCCAGCAGTTTATCGGGGTCTCACAGCAATCAGCCCCAGCATTTT.

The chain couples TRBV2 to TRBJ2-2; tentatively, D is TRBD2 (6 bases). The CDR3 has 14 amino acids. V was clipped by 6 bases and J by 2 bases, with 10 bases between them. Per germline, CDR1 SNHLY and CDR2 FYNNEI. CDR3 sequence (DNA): TGTGCCAGCAGGGAGGGGTCTAACACCGGGGAGCTGTTTTTT. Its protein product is CASREGSNTGELFF.